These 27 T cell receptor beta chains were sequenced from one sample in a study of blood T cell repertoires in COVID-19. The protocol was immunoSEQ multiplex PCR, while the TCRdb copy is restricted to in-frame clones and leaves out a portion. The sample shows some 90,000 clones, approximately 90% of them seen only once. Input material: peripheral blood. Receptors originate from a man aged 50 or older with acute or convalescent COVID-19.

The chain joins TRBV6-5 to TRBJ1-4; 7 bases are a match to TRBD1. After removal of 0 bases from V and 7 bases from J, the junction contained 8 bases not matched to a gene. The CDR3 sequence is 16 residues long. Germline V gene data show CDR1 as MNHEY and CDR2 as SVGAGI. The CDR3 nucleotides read TGTGCCAGCAGTTACTCGTTGACAGGGAGGCGTGAAAAACTGTTTTTT. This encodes CASSYSLTGRREKLFF.

DNA for the CDR3: TGTGCCAGCAGTTCGGAGGGTATTAGCACCGGGGAGCTGTTTTTT. Translated: CASSSEGISTGELFF. The rearrangement joins TRBV6-5 to TRBJ2-2; perhaps TRBD2 as D (6 bases). The ends were cut back, 4 bases at V and 4 bases at J, with 13 bases in the middle. CDR3 length equals 15 residues. CDR1 is MNHEY and CDR2 is SVGAGI in the germline V gene.

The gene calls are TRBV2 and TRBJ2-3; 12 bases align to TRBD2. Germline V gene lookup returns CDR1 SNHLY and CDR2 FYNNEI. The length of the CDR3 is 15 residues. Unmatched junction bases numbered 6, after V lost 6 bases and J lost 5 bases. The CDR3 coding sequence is TGTGCCAGCAGGAGACTAGCGGGGGTTTTAGATACGCAGTATTTT. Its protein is CASRRLAGVLDTQYF. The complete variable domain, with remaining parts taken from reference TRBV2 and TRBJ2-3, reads EPEVTQTPSHQVTQMGQEVILRCVPISNHLYFYWYRQILGQKVEFLVSFYNNEISEKSEIFDDQFSVERPDGSNFTLKIRSTKLEDSAMYFCASRRLAGVLDTQYFGPGTRLTVL.

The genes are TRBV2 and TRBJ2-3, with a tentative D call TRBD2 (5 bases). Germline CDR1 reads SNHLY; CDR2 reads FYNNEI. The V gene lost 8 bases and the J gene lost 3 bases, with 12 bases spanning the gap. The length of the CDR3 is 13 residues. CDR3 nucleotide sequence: TGTGCCAGCCGACTATCATTAACAGATACGCAGTATTTT. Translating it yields CASRLSLTDTQYF. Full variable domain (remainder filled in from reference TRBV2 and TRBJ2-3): EPEVTQTPSHQVTQMGQEVILRCVPISNHLYFYWYRQILGQKVEFLVSFYNNEISEKSEIFDDQFSVERPDGSNFTLKIRSTKLEDSAMYFCASRLSLTDTQYFGPGTRLTVL.

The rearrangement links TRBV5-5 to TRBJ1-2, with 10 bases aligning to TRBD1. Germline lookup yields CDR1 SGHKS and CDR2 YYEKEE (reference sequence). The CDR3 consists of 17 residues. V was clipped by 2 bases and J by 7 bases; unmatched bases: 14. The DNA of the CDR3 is TGTGCCAGCAGCTTTCAGGGCTTGACAGGGGGCCTTAGTGGCTACACCTTC. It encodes CASSFQGLTGGLSGYTF. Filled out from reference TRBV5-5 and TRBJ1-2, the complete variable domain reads DAGVTQSPTHLIKTRGQQVTLRCSPISGHKSVSWYQQVLGQGPQFIFQYYEKEERGRGNFPDRFSARQFPNYSSELNVNALLLGDSALYLCASSFQGLTGGLSGYTFGSGTRLTVV.

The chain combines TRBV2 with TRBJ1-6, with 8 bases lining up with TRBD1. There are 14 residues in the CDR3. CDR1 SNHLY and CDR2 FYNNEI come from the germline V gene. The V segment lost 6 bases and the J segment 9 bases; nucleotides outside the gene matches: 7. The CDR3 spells CASRGTGQASPLHF. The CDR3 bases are TGTGCCAGCAGAGGGACGGGACAGGCTTCACCCCTCCACTTT.

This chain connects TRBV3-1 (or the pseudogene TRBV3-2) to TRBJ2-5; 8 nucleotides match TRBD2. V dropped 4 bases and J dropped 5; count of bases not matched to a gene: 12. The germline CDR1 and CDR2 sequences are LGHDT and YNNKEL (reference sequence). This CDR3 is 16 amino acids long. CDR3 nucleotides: TGTGCCAGCAGCCCCGCCCCCGGGACTAGGAGGGAGACCCAGTACTTC. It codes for CASSPAPGTRRETQYF.

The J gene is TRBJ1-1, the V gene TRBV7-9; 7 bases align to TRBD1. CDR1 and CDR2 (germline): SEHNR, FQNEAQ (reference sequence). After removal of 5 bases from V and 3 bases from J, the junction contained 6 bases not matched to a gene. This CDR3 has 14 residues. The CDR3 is CASSQQGRDTEAFF. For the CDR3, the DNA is TGTGCCAGCAGCCAACAGGGGCGGGACACTGAAGCTTTCTTT.

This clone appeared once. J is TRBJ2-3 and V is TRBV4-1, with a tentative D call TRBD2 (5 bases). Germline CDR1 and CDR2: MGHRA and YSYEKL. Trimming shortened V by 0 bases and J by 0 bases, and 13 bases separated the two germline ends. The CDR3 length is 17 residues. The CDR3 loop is CASSQEGRTASTDTQYF. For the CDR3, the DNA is TGCGCCAGCAGCCAAGAAGGGAGAACGGCTAGCACAGATACGCAGTATTTT.

The CDR3 sequence: CASSHPLAGGAYEQYF. In DNA form, the CDR3 reads TGTGCCAGCAGCCACCCCCTAGCGGGGGGCGCCTACGAGCAGTACTTC. The J gene is TRBJ2-7, the V gene TRBV7-2; TRBD2 aligns across 11 bases. Trimming took 5 bases from V and 2 from J; bases not matched to a gene: 8. The V gene's germline CDR1 is SGHTA and CDR2 FQGNSA. The CDR3 is 16 residues long.

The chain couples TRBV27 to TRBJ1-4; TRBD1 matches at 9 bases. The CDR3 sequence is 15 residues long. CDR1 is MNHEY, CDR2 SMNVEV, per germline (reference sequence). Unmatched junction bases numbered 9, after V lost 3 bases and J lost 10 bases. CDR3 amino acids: CASSFGGTGIRKLFF. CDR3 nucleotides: TGTGCCAGCAGTTTCGGAGGGACAGGGATTCGAAAACTGTTTTTT.

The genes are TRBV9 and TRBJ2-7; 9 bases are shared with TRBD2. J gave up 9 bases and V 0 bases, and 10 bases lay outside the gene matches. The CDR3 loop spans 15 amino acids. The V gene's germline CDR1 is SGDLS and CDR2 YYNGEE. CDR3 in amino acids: CASSVGSGSRPMQYF. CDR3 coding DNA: TGTGCCAGCAGCGTAGGTAGCGGGAGCCGACCCATGCAGTACTTC.

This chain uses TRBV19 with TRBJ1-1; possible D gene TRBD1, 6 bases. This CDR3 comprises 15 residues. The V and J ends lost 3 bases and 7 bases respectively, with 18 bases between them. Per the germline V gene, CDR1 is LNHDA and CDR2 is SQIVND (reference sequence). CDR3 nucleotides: TGTGCCAGTAGTATCCAGGGGCCGTCGTCTTTTGAAGCTTTCTTT. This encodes CASSIQGPSSFEAFF.

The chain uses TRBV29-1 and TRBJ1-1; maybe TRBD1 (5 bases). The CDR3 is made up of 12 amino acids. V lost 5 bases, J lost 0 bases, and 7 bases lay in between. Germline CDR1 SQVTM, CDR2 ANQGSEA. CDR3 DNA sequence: TGCAGCGTTTCAGGGTTGAACACTGAAGCTTTCTTT. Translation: CSVSGLNTEAFF.

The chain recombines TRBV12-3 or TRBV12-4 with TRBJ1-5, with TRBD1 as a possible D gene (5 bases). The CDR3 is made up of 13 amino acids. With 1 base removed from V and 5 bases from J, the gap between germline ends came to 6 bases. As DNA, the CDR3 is TGTGCCAGCAGTTTAGGGGGGGATCAGCCCCAGCATTTT. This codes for CASSLGGDQPQHF.

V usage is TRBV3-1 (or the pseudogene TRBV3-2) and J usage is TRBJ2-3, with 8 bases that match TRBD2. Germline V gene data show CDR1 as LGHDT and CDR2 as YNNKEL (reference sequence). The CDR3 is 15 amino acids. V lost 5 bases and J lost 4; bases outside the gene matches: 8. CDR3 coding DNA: TGTGCCAGCAGCGCGCGGGGGGCGGGGGCAGATACGCAGTATTTT. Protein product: CASSARGAGADTQYF.

The CDR3: CAWSVVAGSGELFF. Written as DNA, the CDR3 is TGTGCCTGGAGTGTAGTAGCGGGGTCCGGGGAGCTGTTTTTT. The gene calls are TRBV30 and TRBJ2-2; 8 positions agree with TRBD2. Germline V gene data show CDR1 as GTSNPN and CDR2 as SVGIG (reference sequence). The CDR3 loop spans 14 amino acids. Trimming at V came to 0 bases and at J to 6 bases, leaving 3 bases not matched to a gene.

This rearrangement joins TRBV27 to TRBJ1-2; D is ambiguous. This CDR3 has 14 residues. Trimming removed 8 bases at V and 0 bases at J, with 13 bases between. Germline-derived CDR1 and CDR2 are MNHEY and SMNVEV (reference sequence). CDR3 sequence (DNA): TGTGCCAGCCCTCGTGAACATACTAACTATGGCTACACCTTC. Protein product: CASPREHTNYGYTF.

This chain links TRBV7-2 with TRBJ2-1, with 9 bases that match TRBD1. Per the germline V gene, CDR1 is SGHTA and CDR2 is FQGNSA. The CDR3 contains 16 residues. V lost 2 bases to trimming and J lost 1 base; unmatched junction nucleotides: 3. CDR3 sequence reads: CASSLLTGGSYNEQFF. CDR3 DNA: TGTGCCAGCAGCTTACTGACAGGGGGTTCCTACAATGAGCAGTTCTTC.

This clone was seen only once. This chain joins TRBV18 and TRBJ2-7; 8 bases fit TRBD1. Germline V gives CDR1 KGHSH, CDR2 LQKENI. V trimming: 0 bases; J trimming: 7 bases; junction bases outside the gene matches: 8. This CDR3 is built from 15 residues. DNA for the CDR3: TGTGCCAGCTCACCACCAGGCAGGGGGCTTGGGGAGCAGTACTTC. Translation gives CASSPPGRGLGEQYF.

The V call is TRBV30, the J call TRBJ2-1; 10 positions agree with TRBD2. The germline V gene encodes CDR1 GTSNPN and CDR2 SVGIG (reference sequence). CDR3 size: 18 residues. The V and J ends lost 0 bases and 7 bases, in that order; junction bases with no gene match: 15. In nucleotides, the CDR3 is TGTGCCTGGAGTGTACCCCAGTTAGAGCGGGGGGGCCGGAATGAGCAGTTCTTC. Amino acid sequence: CAWSVPQLERGGRNEQFF.

CDR3 bases: TGTGCCAGCAGCCAAGATGGGACAGGGGGTCCCCCCTATGGCTACACCTTC. Its protein product is CASSQDGTGGPPYGYTF. The chain joins TRBV4-2 to TRBJ1-2; 11 positions match TRBD1. J was trimmed by 4 bases and V by 0 bases; bases with no gene match: 7. The CDR3 runs 17 residues. Germline-derived CDR1 and CDR2 are LGHNA and YNFKEQ.

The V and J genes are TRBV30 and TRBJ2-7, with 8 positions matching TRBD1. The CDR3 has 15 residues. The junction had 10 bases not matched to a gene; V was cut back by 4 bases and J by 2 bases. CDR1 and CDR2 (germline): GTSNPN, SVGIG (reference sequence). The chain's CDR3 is CAWTPGPGGAYEQYF. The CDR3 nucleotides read TGTGCCTGGACCCCAGGCCCAGGGGGCGCCTACGAGCAGTACTTC.

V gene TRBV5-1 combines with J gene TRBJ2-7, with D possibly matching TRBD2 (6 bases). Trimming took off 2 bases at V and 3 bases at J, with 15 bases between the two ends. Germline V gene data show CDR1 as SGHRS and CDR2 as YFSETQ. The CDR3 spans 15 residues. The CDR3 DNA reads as TGCGCCAGCAGCTTAATTGCGGGGAATTTCTACGAGCAGTACTTC. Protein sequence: CASSLIAGNFYEQYF. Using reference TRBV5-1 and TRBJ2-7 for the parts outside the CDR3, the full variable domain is KAGVTQTPRYLIKTRGQQVTLSCSPISGHRSVSWYQQTPGQGLQFLFEYFSETQRNKGNFPGRFSGRQFSNSRSEMNVSTLELGDSALYLCASSLIAGNFYEQYFGPGTRLTVT.

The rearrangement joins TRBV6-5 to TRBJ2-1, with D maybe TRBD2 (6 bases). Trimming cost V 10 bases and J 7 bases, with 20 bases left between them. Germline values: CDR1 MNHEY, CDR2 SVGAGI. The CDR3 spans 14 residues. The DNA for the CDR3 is TGTGCCACCTGGACCCTTACGGGAGATAATGAGCAGTTCTTC. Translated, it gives CATWTLTGDNEQFF.

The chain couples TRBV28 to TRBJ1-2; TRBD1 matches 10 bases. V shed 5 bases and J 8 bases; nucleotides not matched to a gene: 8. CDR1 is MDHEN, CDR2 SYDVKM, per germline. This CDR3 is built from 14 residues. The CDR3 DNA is TGTGCCAGCAGTAGGGGGGACAGGGGTGGCGGCTACACCTTC. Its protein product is CASSRGDRGGGYTF.

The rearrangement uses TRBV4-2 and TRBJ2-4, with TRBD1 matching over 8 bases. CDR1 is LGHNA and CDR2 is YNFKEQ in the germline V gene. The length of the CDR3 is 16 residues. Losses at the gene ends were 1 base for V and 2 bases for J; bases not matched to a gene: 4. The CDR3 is CASSQVRQGTKNIQYF. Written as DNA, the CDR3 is TGTGCCAGCAGCCAAGTTAGACAGGGGACCAAAAACATTCAGTACTTC.